The 18 T cell receptor beta chains below were found in one sample sequenced in a study of T cells in Graves' hyperthyroidism and ophthalmopathy. RNA transcripts served as the template for amplifying TCR beta CDR3 regions. TCR CDR3 underwent first-round RT-PCR with the HTBI primer set. TCRdb passed the multiplex PCR reads through MiXCR, listing each CDR3 protein once. The data contain some 350,000 distinct CDR3 sequences, 20% to 30% of them singletons. The source material was blood. Receptor source: a man aged 50 to 60 with Graves' hyperthyroidism.

This clonotype showed up many times. The chain carries TRBV2 and TRBJ2-5; the D call may be TRBD1 or TRBD2 (6 bases each). CDR1 and CDR2 from the germline V gene are SNHLY and FYNNEI. The V gene lost 6 bases and the J gene lost 3 bases, with 17 bases spanning the gap. The CDR3 totals 15 residues. DNA of the CDR3: TGTGCCAGCAGCCCCCGGGGGCTAGCAGAAGAGACCCAGTACTTC. Translation: CASSPRGLAEETQYF.

This clonotype was found many times. CDR3 nucleotide sequence: TGTGCCAGCAGCACAGACAGGGCTGTTGTCACTGAAGCTTTCTTT. Its protein product is CASSTDRAVVTEAFF. This chain links TRBV11-3 with TRBJ1-1; 7 bases fit TRBD1. The CDR3 length is 15 residues. Per the germline V gene, CDR1 is SGHNT and CDR2 is YENEEA. J gave up 4 bases and V 5 bases, and 10 bases lay outside the gene matches.

The CDR3 protein is CASSLEGGGQPQHF. The DNA for the CDR3 is TGCGCCAGCAGCTTGGAAGGGGGCGGCCAGCCCCAGCATTTT. The gene calls are TRBV5-1 and TRBJ1-5, with TRBD1 identical over 7 bases. The CDR3 is 14 amino acids. Germline loops: CDR1 SGHRS, CDR2 YFSETQ. Germline trimming cut 0 bases from V and 7 bases from J; bases unmatched to any gene: 4.

This clonotype was found a few times. The genes are TRBV30 and TRBJ2-7, with 11 bases fitting TRBD1. Looked up from germline, CDR1 is GTSNPN and CDR2 is SVGIG (reference sequence). The CDR3 spans 13 residues. After removal of 4 bases from V and 6 bases from J, the junction contained 5 bases not matched to a gene. The CDR3 spells CAWTDRGRGEQYF. CDR3 in DNA: TGTGCCTGGACGGACAGGGGGCGCGGCGAGCAGTACTTC.

This clonotype was picked up a small number of times. The chain uses TRBV28 and TRBJ2-2, with unresolved D. CDR3 length: 12 residues. V was trimmed by 7 bases and J by 2 bases, leaving 5 bases between them. Germline CDR1 MDHEN, CDR2 SYDVKM. The CDR3 reads CASKLNTGELFF. In DNA, the CDR3 is TGTGCCAGCAAACTAAACACCGGGGAGCTGTTTTTT.

This chain links TRBV20-1 with TRBJ1-2; D possibly corresponds to TRBD1 (6 bases). This CDR3 is 11 amino acids long. V was pared by 6 bases and J by 8 bases, with 13 bases between. CDR1 DFQATT and CDR2 SNEGSKA come from the germline V gene (reference sequence). Here the CDR3 reads CSASQGIGYTF. The CDR3 DNA is TGCAGTGCCTCACAGGGTATCGGCTACACCTTC.

The gene calls are TRBV6-1 and TRBJ1-6; 9 bases match TRBD1. Germline lookup yields CDR1 MNHNS and CDR2 SASEGT. This CDR3 comprises 16 residues. V lost 0 bases and J lost 5; bases outside the gene matches: 2. The CDR3 spells CASSEAGTGHNSPLHF. The CDR3 DNA sequence: TGTGCCAGCAGTGAAGCGGGGACAGGGCATAATTCACCCCTCCACTTT.

This clonotype appeared a few times. The chain joins TRBV3-1 to TRBJ2-2; D possibly corresponds to TRBD1 (5 bases). The length of the CDR3 is 12 residues. Trimming removed 4 bases from V and 9 bases from J, with 9 bases in between. Looked up from germline, CDR1 is LGHDT and CDR2 is YNNKEL (reference sequence). CDR3 in DNA: TGTGCCAGCAGCCCATCAGGGTGGGAGCTGTTTTTT. Residues: CASSPSGWELFF.

V and J are TRBV28 and TRBJ2-7; D remains unclear. Trimming cost V 3 bases and J 2 bases, with 11 bases left between them. CDR3 length: 14 amino acids. The germline V gene encodes CDR1 MDHEN and CDR2 SYDVKM. CDR3 DNA: TGTGCCAGCAGTTTGACGGCTGACACCTACGAGCAGTACTTC. The encoded protein is CASSLTADTYEQYF.

This clonotype was picked up many times. The chain is built from TRBV28 and TRBJ2-5; TRBD2 is a possible D gene (6 bases). The CDR3 contains 15 residues. V was pared by 2 bases and J by 5 bases, with 15 bases between. Germline V gene data show CDR1 as MDHEN and CDR2 as SYDVKM. CDR3 loop: CASSLRPNRGETQYF. The CDR3 DNA reads TGTGCCAGCAGTTTACGGCCAAATCGGGGGGAGACCCAGTACTTC. The full variable domain, rest sourced from reference TRBV28 and TRBJ2-5, is DVKVTQSSRYLVKRTGEKVFLECVQDMDHENMFWYRQDPGLGLRLIYFSYDVKMKEKGDIPEGYSVSREKKERFSLILESASTNQTSMYLCASSLRPNRGETQYFGPGTRLLVL.

This clonotype showed up just a few times. This sequence joins TRBV28 and TRBJ1-5; maybe TRBD1 (6 bases). The CDR3 spans 15 residues. Germline V CDR1 and CDR2: MDHEN, SYDVKM. Trimming left V 10 bases short and J 5 bases short, with 21 bases between. CDR3 loop: CATRSWTARDQPQHF. The CDR3, as DNA: TGTGCCACCAGGTCTTGGACAGCCAGGGATCAGCCCCAGCATTTT.

V gene TRBV25-1 combines with J gene TRBJ2-1; D is ambiguous. Trimming shortened V by 3 bases and J by 5 bases, and 11 bases separated the two germline ends. Germline loops: CDR1 MGHDK, CDR2 SYGVNS. The CDR3 covers 14 residues. The CDR3 region has the DNA TGTGCCAGCAGTGACCCGAGCGCCAACAATGAGCAGTTCTTC. Its protein product is CASSDPSANNEQFF.

This clonotype has only a few counts. The chain carries TRBV5-1 and TRBJ2-3, with 11 positions matching TRBD2. V gave up 7 bases and J gave up 4 bases; unmatched junction bases: 8. CDR1 SGHRS and CDR2 YFSETQ come from the germline V gene. There are 15 residues in the CDR3. Here the CDR3 reads CASCRALAGADTQYF. The CDR3 nucleotides read TGCGCCAGCTGTCGCGCACTAGCGGGAGCAGATACGCAGTATTTT.

V and J are TRBV7-2 and TRBJ1-4, with 7 bases aligning to TRBD1. This CDR3 comprises 16 residues. The V segment lost 3 bases and the J segment 7 bases; nucleotides outside the gene matches: 11. From germline, CDR1 is SGHTA and CDR2 FQGNSA. The CDR3 nucleotides read TGTGCCAGCAGCTTGATTATGACAGGGTTAGGTGAAAAACTGTTTTTT. Translating gives CASSLIMTGLGEKLFF.

This clonotype was seen repeatedly, ten times or more. The chain has TRBV6-1 and TRBJ2-7; D uncertain. Between the trimmed V and J ends, which lost 0 bases and 2 bases, there was a span of 14 bases. The germline V gene encodes CDR1 MNHNS and CDR2 SASEGT. The CDR3 extends over 16 amino acids. The CDR3 DNA reads as TGTGCCAGCAGTGAAGCGCTGTGGCAGTTTACCTACGAGCAGTACTTC. Its protein is CASSEALWQFTYEQYF.

Ten or more counts support this clonotype. This rearrangement joins TRBV3-1 to TRBJ1-1; D is unclear. Looked up from germline, CDR1 is LGHDT and CDR2 is YNNKEL (reference sequence). The V end was cut by 1 base, the J end by 12 bases, with 15 bases between. This CDR3 is 13 amino acids long. The CDR3 region has the DNA TGTGCCAGCAGCCAAGGCGGCAGTGGGCCGACTTTCTTT. Translation gives CASSQGGSGPTFF.

This clonotype appeared many times. This rearrangement joins TRBV2 to TRBJ1-1; D gene uncertain. V was clipped by 4 bases and J by 1 base, with 7 bases between them. The germline V gene encodes CDR1 SNHLY and CDR2 FYNNEI. This CDR3 has 13 amino acids. In DNA, the CDR3 is TGTGCCAGCAGTGCCGACCAGAACACTGAAGCTTTCTTT. Encoded protein: CASSADQNTEAFF.

In its sample, this clonotype was seen a few times. The rearrangement uses TRBV5-1 and TRBJ2-3, with TRBD2 matching 7 bases. Trimming cost V 0 bases and J 3 bases; bases outside gene matches: 10. CDR3 length: 17 residues. The germline CDR1 and CDR2 sequences are SGHRS and YFSETQ. In DNA, the CDR3 is TGCGCCAGCAGCTTGGTGGGGCGGGAGATTCTAACAGATACGCAGTATTTT. It encodes CASSLVGREILTDTQYF.